Sequencing of this T cell receptor (beta chain) was carried out in a study of blood T cell repertoires in COVID-19. Study information: Some COVID-19 samples were acute and others convalescent; all came from the United States, Italy and Spain. T cells, B-cell-depleted T cells, or PBMCs provided the cDNA or gDNA that served as material.

Per the germline V gene, CDR1 is KGHDR and CDR2 is SFDVKD. V shed 2 bases and J shed 4 bases, with 5 bases lying between them. This CDR3 contains 13 residues. In the authors' methods: Estimated nucleated cell counts came from reference gene primer amplification. Method: immunoSEQ multiplex PCR; TCRdb's copy keeps in-frame clones and lacks some. V and J calls and clone size are as listed in that table; D and trimming were resolved from the DNA. Of about 98,000 clones detected, approximately 86% appear once; the ten largest clones hold 10%. The receptor comes from a man between 45 and 60 years old with acute or convalescent COVID-19. The sequenced sample consisted of peripheral blood. The chain combines TRBV24-1 with TRBJ2-1; D gene uncertain. The CDR3 region is CATSDSLYNEQFF. The DNA of the CDR3 is TGTGCCACCAGTGATTCCCTTTACAATGAGCAGTTCTTC.